This record looks at one T cell receptor beta chain sequence and its context. Sequencing of TCR beta was performed on blood CD8+ T cells and on blood CD4+ T cells. TEMRA cells were enriched by FACS, while CD8+ and CD4+ T cells were obtained through a negative isolation that was performed magnetically. This sample is part of a study of CD8 T cells in Susac syndrome. The wider study: Active disease was present in six of the sequenced Susac syndrome patients, whereas roughly 8 of them were in remission. Blood was drawn from Susac syndrome patients while they were therapy-naive, on corticosteroids, or on intravenous immunoglobulin alone.

RNA in amounts of roughly 0.5 to 1 ug was reverse transcribed with random hexamers. Using its own MiXCR run on the immunoSEQ multiplex PCR reads, TCRdb lists one record per CDR3 protein. The table includes some 240,000 distinct CDR3 sequences, 90% to 97% detected once. This CDR3 spans 15 amino acids. Deletions cut 1 base from V and 0 bases from J, with 7 bases between. Germline V lookup: CDR1 SGHVS, CDR2 FNYEAQ. Sequencing was carried out using CD4+ T cells from PBMCs. The rearrangement uses TRBV7-6 and TRBJ1-5; unclear D gene. The TCR was taken from a human donor with Susac syndrome. CDR3 region: CASSLGSNSNQPQHF. DNA for the CDR3: TGTGCCAGCAGCTTAGGGAGCAATAGCAATCAGCCCCAGCATTTT.